Listed below are T cell receptor beta chains from one sample, sequenced in a study of blood T cell repertoires in COVID-19. Generated by immunoSEQ multiplex PCR, the TCRdb table keeps only in-frame clones and is missing some. The data contain roughly 100,000 clones, roughly 86% of them seen just once; the ten biggest clones take up around 3%. The sequenced material came from peripheral blood. The receptors come from a man between 50 and 59 years old with active or convalescent COVID-19. CDR3s include the opening cysteine and the closing phenylalanine or tryptophan. D genes are given only for firm matches. Part of the rows lack a size; the others show once, few, many or a class for expanded clones.

D	J	length	size	V	CDR3	DNA
-	TRBJ1-1	13	-	TRBV10-3	CAISESKGPEAFF	TGTGCCATCAGTGAGTCGAAGGGGCCTGAAGCTTTCTTT
-	TRBJ1-1	11	-	TRBV6-6	CASSPDYEAFF	TGTGCCAGCAGCCCGGACTATGAAGCTTTCTTT
TRBD1	TRBJ2-7	17	-	TRBV11-2	CASSLIRGGQGVYEQYF	TGTGCCAGCAGCTTAATCAGGGGGGGACAGGGTGTGTACGAGCAGTACTTC
TRBD2	TRBJ2-2	14	-	TRBV5-4	CASSLKAGAGELFF	TGTGCCAGCAGCTTAAAAGCGGGGGCCGGGGAGCTGTTTTTT
-	TRBJ2-5	14	once	TRBV5-6	CASSVGAGQETQYF	TGTGCCAGCAGCGTAGGGGCCGGTCAAGAGACCCAGTACTTC
-	TRBJ1-4	16	-	TRBV19	CASSTLGATEGEKLFF	TGTGCCAGTAGTACCCTCGGGGCCACGGAGGGGGAAAAACTGTTTTTT
TRBD1	TRBJ1-2	15	-	TRBV4-1	CASSQPGQGLHGYTF	TGCGCCAGCAGCCAACCGGGACAGGGCCTCCATGGCTACACCTTC
TRBD1	TRBJ2-1	15	once	TRBV19	CASSPPGQGNNEQFF	TGTGCCAGTAGTCCCCCGGGACAGGGGAACAATGAGCAGTTCTTC
-	TRBJ2-7	15	-	TRBV4-1	CASSQVRPGLYEQYF	TGCGCCAGCAGCCAAGTGCGGCCAGGGTTGTACGAGCAGTACTTC
-	TRBJ1-2	15	-	TRBV7-8	CASSSRVHIMDGYTF	TGTGCCAGCAGCTCCAGGGTCCACATTATGGATGGCTACACCTTC
TRBD2	TRBJ2-1	16	-	TRBV24-1	CATSTGTSGIYNEQFF	TGTGCCACCAGTACCGGGACTAGCGGGATATACAATGAGCAGTTCTTC
TRBD1	TRBJ2-2	17	-	TRBV5-1	CASSFKPGQGATGELFF	TGCGCCAGCAGCTTCAAACCGGGACAGGGGGCCACCGGGGAGCTGTTTTTT
TRBD1	TRBJ1-5	16	-	TRBV19	CASSKQGQNSNQPQHF	TGTGCCAGTAGTAAACAGGGACAGAATAGCAATCAGCCCCAGCATTTT
-	TRBJ1-1	15	-	TRBV5-1	CASSLAGTLNTEAFF	TGCGCCAGCAGCTTGGCTGGGACATTGAACACTGAAGCTTTCTTT
TRBD1	TRBJ1-3	15	-	TRBV5-1	CASSSRTGGLGTIYF	TGCGCCAGCAGCTCCCGGACAGGAGGACTCGGAACCATATATTTT
-	TRBJ2-1	13	-	TRBV3-1/TRBV3-2	CASSQVQAYEQFF	TGTGCCAGCAGCCAAGTGCAGGCTTATGAGCAGTTCTTC
-	TRBJ2-7	11	-	TRBV5-1	CASSTGQEQYF	TGCGCCAGCAGCACGGGACAAGAGCAGTACTTC
TRBD1	TRBJ2-1	15	-	TRBV2	CASSQRQGAWNEQFF	TGTGCCAGCAGTCAACGACAGGGGGCTTGGAATGAGCAGTTCTTC
TRBD1	TRBJ2-7	15	-	TRBV11-2	CASRRPGTGNYEQYF	TGTGCCAGCAGGCGTCCCGGGACAGGGAACTACGAGCAGTACTTC
-	TRBJ2-7	16	-	TRBV4-1	CASSQDRSARSYEQYF	TGCGCCAGCAGCCAAGATAGGTCGGCTAGATCCTACGAGCAGTACTTC
TRBD2	TRBJ2-2	17	few	TRBV10-1	CASSEGGGGTNTGELFF	TGCGCCAGTAGTGAGGGTGGCGGGGGGACGAACACCGGGGAGCTGTTTTTT
-	TRBJ2-7	14	-	TRBV7-2	CASSLSRSLYEQYF	TGTGCCAGCAGCTTATCCAGGTCATTATACGAGCAGTACTTC
TRBD2	TRBJ2-1	16	-	TRBV7-2	CASTLGAGENYNEQFF	TGTGCCAGCACTCTAGGGGCGGGGGAGAACTACAATGAGCAGTTCTTC
-	TRBJ1-1	13	-	TRBV29-1	CSVDSGRGMETFF	TGCAGCGTTGATTCGGGGAGGGGGATGGAGACTTTCTTT
TRBD1	TRBJ1-1	15	-	TRBV5-1	CASSLRGQGNTEAFF	TGCGCCAGCAGCTTGAGGGGACAGGGTAACACTGAAGCTTTCTTT
-	TRBJ1-5	15	-	TRBV18	CASSPVRGSDQPQHF	TGTGCCAGCTCACCAGTCCGTGGGAGTGATCAGCCCCAGCATTTT
-	TRBJ2-1	15	-	TRBV19	CASSMGGGTYNEQFF	TGTGCCAGTAGTATGGGAGGGGGGACCTACAATGAGCAGTTCTTC
TRBD1	TRBJ2-5	17	once	TRBV24-1	CATSESTGGVRSETQYF	TGTGCCACCAGTGAGTCGACAGGGGGCGTGCGAAGCGAGACCCAGTACTTC
TRBD2	TRBJ2-3	14	-	TRBV5-1	CASSSSGGEDTQYF	TGCGCCAGCAGTAGTAGCGGGGGGGAAGATACGCAGTATTTT